Included here is one T cell receptor beta chain sequence, with context. One base away lies a much larger clone, so this may be a sequencing read error. The data were taken from a study of blood T cells in healthy people across ages. Alongside a J-beta primer mix, a sample-barcoded 5' primer served in a second PCR lasting about 6 to 11 cycles. TCRdb re-called the 5' RACE reads with MiXCR, one entry per CDR3 protein. The table shows fewer than 950,000 distinct CDR3 sequences, with around half occurring only once. The CDR3 contains 17 residues. V was pared by 3 bases and J by 1 base, with 9 bases of the junction left unmatched. The V gene's germline CDR1 is SGHAT and CDR2 FQNNGV.

The J gene is TRBJ1-1, the V gene TRBV11-2, with TRBD1 identical over 9 bases. The TCR comes from a man older than 75 in good health. Sequenced sample: blood. The CDR3 DNA sequence: TGTGCCAGCAGCTTTTATCGGGGACAGGGTACGAACACTGAAGCTTTCTTT. Translated, it gives CASSFYRGQGTNTEAFF.